This TCR beta chain comes out of a study of cytomegalovirus exposure and HLA in healthy donors (dated by TCRdb to 2016 to 2017). For the study in its entirety: In an earlier analysis of approximately 500 of the donors, about 260 Gb of sequence data and some 100 million unique TCR beta sequences from 150 million to 200 million T cells were reported. Around 300 gigabases of sequencing data and around 87 million unique TCR sequences were included in an early release covering around 650 HLA-typed donors. The genetic ancestry cluster associated with self-reported Caucasian donors included about 84% of the roughly 410 genotyped donors. The study aimed to test whether signatures of past pathogen exposure could be identified by cataloging public T cell receptors. The T cell repertoires of around 670 subjects were profiled by immunosequencing and related to cytomegalovirus serostatus. Besides the first cohort of hundreds of subjects, a separate validation cohort made up of over 100 different subjects was used. High-throughput TCR immunosequencing, statistical association of individual TCRs with disease status, and machine learning were combined to predict cytomegalovirus infection status. A later analysis re-examined previously published TCR beta repertoires from more than 550 donors and added high-resolution HLA genotyping to investigate patterns of TCR occurrence. In the later analysis, no new phenotypic data were used to find candidate immune exposures; instead, reliance was placed on TCR beta sequences and their occurrence across donors. To decide whether each TCR beta V gene segment behaved as functional or pseudogenic, an earlier analysis of some 600 of the donors relied on high-throughput TCR beta sequencing. Donor age, sex, ethnicity and CMV serostatus were compiled together with the repertoire data. Genome-wide SNP genotypes for about 65% of the 666 donors were used in a later genetic analysis, which treated that subset as a discovery cohort. Every repertoire in the discovery cohort had been generated on one and the same sequencing platform. Class I and class II HLA loci were covered by the typing at four-digit resolution. The number of donors typed differed by locus, with 629-630 for A, B, C, DRB1 and DQB1, around 500 for DQA1, about 610 for DPA1, and over 400 for DPB1. Because of strong linkage in the cohort, five DR-DQ haplotypes were treated as single units for association and clustering. On average, around 230,000 unique TCR beta nucleotide sequences were sequenced per donor among 300 to 500 genotyped donors of the cohort, with 15% to 20% of those sequences being non-productive.

The cohort consisted of 600 to 750 healthy bone marrow donors. At the time of sampling, all cohort members were nominally healthy, though unrecorded immune exposures were likely present. The donor tested CMV seronegative, placing the donor among the 350 to 400 seronegative members of the cohort. A peripheral blood sample was collected from each donor, and TCR beta sequencing was performed on peripheral blood mononuclear cells. The Qiagen DNeasy Blood Extraction Kit was used to extract genomic DNA from the blood cell samples. CDR1 MNHNS and CDR2 SASEGT are derived from the germline V gene. From cysteine to phenylalanine, the CDR3 is 13 amino acids long. Only the CDR3 DNA is retained, 39 bases long and in frame from the first base. V is reduced by 4 bases and J by 4 bases, leaving a spacing of 8 bases between them. The library was built by means of the immunoSEQ multiplex PCR assay. For the multiplex PCR, a mixture combining 60 forward primers for TCR Vbeta segments and 13 reverse primers for TCR Jbeta segments was used. A multiplex PCR assay on genomic DNA amplified the CDR3 region of rearranged TCR beta genes. The amplified TCR beta libraries were sequenced on the Illumina HiSeq System as 87-base-pair reads. The authors' pipeline ran thus. A later analysis counted about 80 million unique TCR beta chains across the 666 repertoires, and around 9.9 million of these chains were shared by at least two donors. Raw reads were error-corrected and collapsed into unique sequences with a nearest-neighbor algorithm that merged closely related sequences to remove PCR and sequencing errors. To assign V, D and J gene segments, CDR3 sequences were aligned to IMGT reference sequences. For a sequence to be retained, a match of at least six nucleotides to both a V gene segment and a J gene segment was required. Rearrangements were classified as productive when the CDR3 lacked stop codons and remained in frame with V and J, and all other rearrangements were classified as non-productive. Following IMGT convention, CDR3 was defined as the stretch from the second conserved V-encoded cysteine up to the conserved J-encoded phenylalanine. Sequences without an unambiguous match to a single V gene segment were excluded from the earlier analysis of over 500 of the donors. An earlier analysis of fewer than 750 of the donors called V segments functional above 56.7% productive rearrangements and segregating when the between-donor standard deviation exceeded 5%. A statistical classification framework was developed to diagnose cytomegalovirus status using the catalog of TCR beta chain sequences. In a later analysis, TCR nucleotide sequences were compared against IMGT/GENE-DB human TR gene sequences so that V and J genes could be assigned. In a later analysis, CDR3 sequences and most-parsimonious VDJ recombination scenarios were assigned using the TCRdist pipeline. In a later analysis, each TCR beta chain was defined by its CDR3 amino acid sequence together with its V-gene family, and reads lacking a unique V-gene family were excluded. In a later analysis, 500 to 650 highly shared, low-generation-probability nucleotide sequences were removed to address suspected cross-contamination and a sequencing artifact. In a later analysis, a clonal expansion index was calculated for each public chain from normalized within-repertoire ranks of inferred template counts. A later analysis computed generation probabilities with a VDJ recombination model fitted to out-of-frame rearrangements, and checked the results against IGoR. Hypergeometric tests were used in a later analysis to score TCR-TCR, TCR-HLA and TCR-CMV co-occurrence, with a repertoire-size bias correction applied to the TCR pairs. To estimate false discovery rates, a later analysis permuted the HLA or CMV assignments 20 times. A later analysis grouped co-occurring TCRs with DBSCAN, adding TCRdist sequence similarity when clustering within HLA-allele-positive subsets. Co-occurrence clustering excluded repertoires with fewer than 30,000 or more than 120,000 public chains, plus five with anomalous nucleotide sharing. As stored in TCRdb, this immuneACCESS dataset retains in-frame rearrangements with V and J assigned. A fraction of the clones does not appear; measured against another copy, unresolved V genes explain less than half of the discrepancy, and the remainder lacks a known reason. V, J and clone size were drawn from that table, and D and trimming were deduced from the DNA. The sample table shows about 140,000 clones, and roughly 77% are seen once. The ten largest account for approximately 3% of the sample.

Results and caveats for the whole study, not just this receptor: The authors suggested that the approach could potentially be generalized to other disease states and immunological phenotypes. Most CMV-associated TCR beta chains appeared to be HLA-restricted in a later analysis, and the HLA associations seemed to be driven largely by CMV exposure. About 15 rarely observed V segments, including chromosome 9 orphons, were excluded from the earlier analysis of just under 600 of the donors because counts were too low. Most TCR sequences were observed very rarely across donors, whereas some public TCRs were present in many individuals. Roughly uniform sequencing depth across donors was assumed in presence/absence analyses, although this assumption may not hold. In a later analysis, several top co-occurrence clusters were reported to appear linked to parvovirus B19, influenza, CMV and Epstein-Barr virus. HLA typing was unavailable for some donors at each locus, so association tests used only the typed subset. A further reported finding was that TCR beta sequences accurately predicted the HLA-A and HLA-B alleles for most subjects in the first cohort. In a later analysis, around 17,000 TCR beta sequences were associated with specific HLA alleles at a false discovery rate of 0.05. A total of about 180 TCR beta chains were listed by the study as associated with cytomegalovirus. The classifier was reported to diagnose cytomegalovirus status with high specificity and sensitivity in both the original cohort and the validation cohort. In a later analysis, the rate of TCR association differed among HLA loci, with DRB1 alleles having the most associated TCRs and HLA-C alleles having the fewest. In an earlier analysis of over 550 of the donors, most TCR beta V segments were observed in productive rearrangements about 90% or about 30% of the time, broadly matching IMGT annotations. When HLA alleles, especially DR and DQ, strongly co-occurred, TCR associations were difficult to assign to individual alleles. According to a later genetic analysis, donors in an Asian-associated ancestry cluster had fewer N-insertions in productive TCRs than the approximately 710-donor mean. A cluster of highly shared sequence variants was judged likely to be a technical artifact of the sequencing pipeline. A later genetic analysis associated a missense DCLRE1C variant with V-gene and J-gene trimming of TCR beta chains, and an independent cohort replicated the association. In this cohort, only TCR beta chains were sequenced, and detectable features were limited by the absence of alpha or paired-chain data. Linkage disequilibrium might explain the correlated functional status among segregating V segments, but an unknown experimental factor could not be excluded. Some IMGT-functional V segments, including TRBV6-2 and TRBV6-3, could not be distinguished by the 87-base-pair reads and were therefore excluded. Immune exposure information for the cohort was limited to CMV serostatus. Three of the identified cytomegalovirus-associated TCR beta chains were confirmed in vitro to be specific for cytomegalovirus antigens. In a later analysis, HLA-associated TCR beta chains showed more clonal expansion and lower generation probabilities than non-associated chains that were equally common.

As for this clone: Its antigen specificity is not known. The sample holds no much larger clone one base away, and base qualities are not on file.

The sequencing input was PBMCs. The rearrangement joined TRBV6-1 to TRBJ1-3, with no reliable assignment of the D segment. This receptor was taken from a female donor in good health and CMV-seronegative. The CDR3 protein: CASSGTRGNTIYF. The DNA sequence is TGTGCCAGCAGTGGGACTCGCGGAAACACCATATATTTT.